These T cell receptor beta chains were read from a single sample in a study of Graves' ophthalmopathy and Graves' hyperthyroidism. MiXCR was run by TCRdb on the multiplex PCR reads, yielding one entry per CDR3 protein. Among around 590,000 distinct CDR3 sequences listed, under 45% were seen once. Sequenced input: peripheral blood or thyroid tissue (not recorded which). These receptors were taken from an adult man with Graves' hyperthyroidism. Both conserved end residues are part of each CDR3. The D gene is left open where the match is weak. Only some rows state a clone size, as once, few, many or a class for expanded clones.

CDR3nt,CDR3aa,abundance,j_gene,v_gene,d_gene
TGCGCCAGCAGCTCAGGACTAGCGGGGGTAAACCAAGAGACCCAGTACTTC,CASSSGLAGVNQETQYF,many,TRBJ2-5,TRBV5-1,TRBD2
TGTGCCAGCAGCCTATCAACCGGGACCGAAGCCTACAATGAGTATGGCTACACCTTC,CASSLSTGTEAYNEYGYTF,NA,TRBJ1-2,TRBV11-1,NA
TGTGCCAGCAGTTCATCAGGGGTCGACGAAAAACTGTTTTTT,CASSSSGVDEKLFF,few,TRBJ1-4,TRBV6-9,NA
TGCAGTGCTAGAATGGGGGCGGGGAGGGGAGGTTCCTACGAGCAGTACTTC,CSARMGAGRGGSYEQYF,many,TRBJ2-7,TRBV20-1,NA
TGTGCCAGCCTCCTAGGACAGGGGAACACTGAAGCTTTCTTT,CASLLGQGNTEAFF,many,TRBJ1-1,TRBV11-2,TRBD1
TGTGCCAGTAGTATAGAGGGTAGCGGCTACAATGAGCAGTTCTTC,CASSIEGSGYNEQFF,NA,TRBJ2-1,TRBV19,NA
TGTGCCAGCGGGTCCGGGACAGGGGGCAATCAGCCCCAGCATTTT,CASGSGTGGNQPQHF,many,TRBJ1-5,TRBV2,TRBD1
TGCAGCGTTGACGGACTAGGGCCCTTAGAGACCCAGTACTTC,CSVDGLGPLETQYF,many,TRBJ2-5,TRBV29-1,TRBD2
TGTGCCAGCTCACCGACGGGTGCCTCTGGAAACACCATATATTTT,CASSPTGASGNTIYF,NA,TRBJ1-3,TRBV7-9,NA
TGTGCCAGCACCCCAATAGCGGGGGGCACAGATACGCAGTATTTT,CASTPIAGGTDTQYF,few,TRBJ2-3,TRBV7-9,TRBD2
TGTGCCACCAGTGATTCCGCCCCTAGCGGGGGATTGGAGACCCAGTACTTC,CATSDSAPSGGLETQYF,NA,TRBJ2-5,TRBV24-1,TRBD2
TGCAGCGTTGAAGGGGACAGGGTAAACCAAGAGACCCAGTACTTC,CSVEGDRVNQETQYF,many,TRBJ2-5,TRBV29-1,TRBD1
TGTGCCAGCAGTCGGGAGGGACCAGAGACCCAGTACTTC,CASSREGPETQYF,many,TRBJ2-5,TRBV7-9,TRBD2
TGTGCCAGTAGTATGGGGCAGGGAATCGACGAGCAGTACTTC,CASSMGQGIDEQYF,many,TRBJ2-7,TRBV19,NA
TGTGCTAGAGAGCTTCGACTACACCAAGAGACCCAGTACTTC,CARELRLHQETQYF,NA,TRBJ2-5,TRBV7-7,NA
TGTGCCAGCAGCTTAGGGGGGCGGGAGCTGTTTTTT,CASSLGGRELFF,once,TRBJ2-2,TRBV7-2,NA
TGCGCCAGCAGCTTGGAAGGGGGCACCTACGAGCAGTACTTC,CASSLEGGTYEQYF,NA,TRBJ2-7,TRBV9,TRBD1
TGCAGCGCCAACCCGGGGGGGACTGGGCAGTTCTTC,CSANPGGTGQFF,NA,TRBJ2-1,TRBV20-1,TRBD2
TGCAGTGCGGCCTGGACAGGGGGTATGTACGAGCAGTACTTC,CSAAWTGGMYEQYF,many,TRBJ2-7,TRBV20-1,TRBD1
TGTGCCAGCAGGCCCAAAACAGGGGGACACACTGAAGCTAAACTAGGCTACACCTTC,CASRPKTGGHTEAKLGYTF,NA,TRBJ1-2,TRBV2,TRBD1
TGTGCCAGCAGCCAAGTCCCTGCGGGAGGGCAGAGGGGTCCGTCCTACGAGCAGTACTTC,CASSQVPAGGQRGPSYEQYF,few,TRBJ2-7,TRBV7-9,TRBD2
TGCGCCAGCAGCTTGGCCCCCGGAGCGGCAGAGACCCAGTACTTC,CASSLAPGAAETQYF,few,TRBJ2-5,TRBV5-1,NA
TGTGCCAGCAGCGACCTGGGGGGGAACACTGAAGCTTTCTTT,CASSDLGGNTEAFF,many,TRBJ1-1,TRBV5-8,NA
TGTGCCACCAGTGAGGATCAGGGGAGGTATGGCTACACCTTC,CATSEDQGRYGYTF,NA,TRBJ1-2,TRBV24-1,NA
TGTGCCAGGAACGGGTTTCAGCCCCAGCATTTT,CARNGFQPQHF,NA,TRBJ1-5,TRBV10-3,NA
TGTGCCAGCAGCTTAGATCCCCGGGACAGGGACGGCACCGGGGAGCTGTTTTTT,CASSLDPRDRDGTGELFF,many,TRBJ2-2,TRBV11-2,TRBD1
TGTGCCAGCAGTCCGCCGGGACATGAAAAACTGTTTTTT,CASSPPGHEKLFF,few,TRBJ1-4,TRBV28,NA
TGTGCCAGCAGCTTGACGGGGGACAGGGGGTATCAGCCCCAGCATTTT,CASSLTGDRGYQPQHF,many,TRBJ1-5,TRBV7-8,TRBD1
TGTGCCATCAGGGGGACGGTTGAAGCTTTCTTT,CAIRGTVEAFF,many,TRBJ1-1,TRBV10-3,NA
TGCAGTGCGACTATGGGACACTTGAACACTGAAGCTTTCTTT,CSATMGHLNTEAFF,many,TRBJ1-1,TRBV20-1,NA
TGCGCCAGCAGCACTACGACAGGGGGCTACGAGCAGTACTTC,CASSTTTGGYEQYF,many,TRBJ2-7,TRBV5-1,TRBD1
TGTGCCTGGAGTGTGCGGGACAGGGACCAAGAGACCCAGTACTTC,CAWSVRDRDQETQYF,few,TRBJ2-5,TRBV30,TRBD1
TGTGCCAGCAGCCCTGGGCACTACTACGAGCAGTACTTC,CASSPGHYYEQYF,many,TRBJ2-7,TRBV7-2,NA
TGTGCCAGCAGCCAAGGCAGCTCTGGAAACACCATATATTTT,CASSQGSSGNTIYF,NA,TRBJ1-3,TRBV3-1,NA
TGCAGCAGTTTCGTGGTATCCGGGGCCAACGTCCTGACTTTC,CSSFVVSGANVLTF,NA,TRBJ2-6,TRBV29-1,NA
TGTGCCAGCAGAAGCCAACAGTTGGCCCGGAATCAGCCCCAGCATTTT,CASRSQQLARNQPQHF,many,TRBJ1-5,TRBV2,NA
TGTGCCAGTAGTATCGATGGGACCGGGGAGCTGTTTTTT,CASSIDGTGELFF,NA,TRBJ2-2,TRBV19,NA